The 5 T cell receptor beta chains reported below all come from one sample, sequenced in a study of vaccination and CD4 T cells after COVID-19. These receptors' targets are unknown. Sequenced with the Oncomine TCR Beta short-read assay was DNA taken from cultured CD4+ T cells. TCRdb reprocessed the PCR reads with MiXCR, giving one entry per CDR3 protein. The repertoire holds roughly 13,000 distinct CDR3 sequences, with approximately 61% as singletons. Treatment specified: approximately nine-day PBMC culture with coronavirus spike peptide pools or control peptides (ViraFEST assay). Sequences were obtained from CD4+ T cells from blood, cultured in vitro. These receptors all come from a human donor who had recovered from COVID-19.

The chain is built from TRBV29-1 and TRBJ2-2; the match to TRBD1 covers 7 bases. From germline, CDR1 is SQVTM and CDR2 ANQGSEA. With 8 bases clipped from V and 1 base from J, the junction kept 4 bases outside the gene matches. This CDR3 spans 13 amino acids. CDR3 bases: TGCAGCCGACAGGGATTGAACACCGGGGAGCTGTTTTTT. Translating gives CSRQGLNTGELFF.

The rearrangement joins TRBV19 to TRBJ1-1, with D hard to call. The CDR3 spans 12 residues. Per germline, CDR1 LNHDA and CDR2 SQIVND (reference sequence). The V gene lost 7 bases and the J gene lost 2 bases, with 8 bases spanning the gap. In DNA, the CDR3 is TGTGCCAGTACCTGGGGAAACACTGAAGCTTTCTTT. Its protein is CASTWGNTEAFF.

The chain couples TRBV7-8 to TRBJ2-4; 8 positions agree with TRBD1. V trimming: 3 bases; J trimming: 10 bases; junction bases outside the gene matches: 8. The CDR3 totals 14 residues. Per germline, CDR1 SGHVS and CDR2 FQNEAQ. The CDR3 loop reads CASSFQGARGIQYF. The CDR3 nucleotides read TGTGCCAGCAGCTTCCAGGGGGCGCGCGGGATTCAGTACTTC.

The chain couples TRBV19 to TRBJ2-1; 7 nucleotides agree with TRBD2. The length of the CDR3 is 14 residues. CDR1 and CDR2 from the germline V gene are LNHDA and SQIVND (reference sequence). The ends lost 7 bases at V and 10 bases at J; junction bases unmatched: 13. The CDR3 nucleotides read TGTGCCAGTATGGGCCTAGCGGACCGCGGGGAGCAGTTCTTC. Amino acid sequence: CASMGLADRGEQFF.

V is TRBV19 and J is TRBJ1-6, with a weak D call TRBD1 (6 bases). V lost 4 bases and J 10 bases, leaving 20 bases between the germline ends. Germline CDR1 LNHDA, CDR2 SQIVND (reference sequence). The CDR3 has 16 residues. The CDR3 spells CASSTQDSPVGSPLHF. The DNA for the CDR3 is TGTGCCAGTAGTACACAGGACAGCCCTGTTGGATCACCCCTCCACTTT.